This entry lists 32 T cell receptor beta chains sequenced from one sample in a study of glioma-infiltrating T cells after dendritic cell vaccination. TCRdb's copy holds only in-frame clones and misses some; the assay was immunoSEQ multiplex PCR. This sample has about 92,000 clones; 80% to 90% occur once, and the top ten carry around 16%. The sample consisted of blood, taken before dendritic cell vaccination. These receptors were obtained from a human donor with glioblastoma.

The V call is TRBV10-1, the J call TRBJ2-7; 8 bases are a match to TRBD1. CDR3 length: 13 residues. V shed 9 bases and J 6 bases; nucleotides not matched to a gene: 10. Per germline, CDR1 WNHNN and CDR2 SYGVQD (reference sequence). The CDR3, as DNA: TGCGCCAGTGGCGGACAGGGAGTGTGCGAGCAGTACTTC. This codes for CASGGQGVCEQYF.

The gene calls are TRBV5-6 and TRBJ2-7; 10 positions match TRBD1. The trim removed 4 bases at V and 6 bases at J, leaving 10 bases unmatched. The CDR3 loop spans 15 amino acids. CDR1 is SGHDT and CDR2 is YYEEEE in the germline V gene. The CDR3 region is CASSTPGQGYFEQYF. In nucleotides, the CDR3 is TGTGCCAGCAGCACACCGGGACAGGGGTATTTCGAGCAGTACTTC. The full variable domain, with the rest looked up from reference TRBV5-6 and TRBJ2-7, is DAGVTQSPTHLIKTRGQQVTLRCSPKSGHDTVSWYQQALGQGPQFIFQYYEEEERQRGNFPDRFSGHQFPNYSSELNVNALLLGDSALYLCASSTPGQGYFEQYFGPGTRLTVT.

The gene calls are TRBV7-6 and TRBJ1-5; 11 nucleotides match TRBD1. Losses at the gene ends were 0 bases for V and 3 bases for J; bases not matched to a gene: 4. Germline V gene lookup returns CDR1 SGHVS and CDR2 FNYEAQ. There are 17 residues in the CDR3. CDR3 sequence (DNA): TGTGCCAGCAGCTTAGCTGGGACAGGGGGAAACAATCAGCCCCAGCATTTT. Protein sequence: CASSLAGTGGNNQPQHF.

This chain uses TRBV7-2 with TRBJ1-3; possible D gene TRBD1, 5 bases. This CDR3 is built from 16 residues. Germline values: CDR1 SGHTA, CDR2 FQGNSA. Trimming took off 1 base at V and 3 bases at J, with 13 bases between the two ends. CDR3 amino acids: CASSLGQFHSGNTIYF. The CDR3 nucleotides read TGTGCCAGCAGCTTAGGACAGTTTCACAGTGGAAACACCATATATTTT.

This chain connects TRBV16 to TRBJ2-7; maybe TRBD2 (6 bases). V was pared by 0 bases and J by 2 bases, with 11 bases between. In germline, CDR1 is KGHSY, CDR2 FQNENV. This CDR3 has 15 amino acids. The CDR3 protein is CASSQSAGLTYEQYF. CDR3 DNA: TGTGCCAGCAGCCAATCCGCGGGGCTCACCTACGAGCAGTACTTC. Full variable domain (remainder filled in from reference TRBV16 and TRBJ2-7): GEEVAQTPKHLVRGEGQKAKLYCAPIKGHSYVFWYQQVLKNEFKFLISFQNENVFDETGMPKERFSAKCLPNSPCSLEIQATKLEDSAVYFCASSQSAGLTYEQYFGPGTRLTVT.

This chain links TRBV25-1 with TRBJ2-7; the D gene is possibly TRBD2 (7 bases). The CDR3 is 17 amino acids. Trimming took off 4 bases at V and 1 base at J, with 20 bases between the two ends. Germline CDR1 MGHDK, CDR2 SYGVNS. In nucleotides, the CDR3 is TGTGCCAGCAGTGCCCAAGGGGGGGTGGGGGGATCCTACGAGCAGTACTTC. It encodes CASSAQGGVGGSYEQYF.

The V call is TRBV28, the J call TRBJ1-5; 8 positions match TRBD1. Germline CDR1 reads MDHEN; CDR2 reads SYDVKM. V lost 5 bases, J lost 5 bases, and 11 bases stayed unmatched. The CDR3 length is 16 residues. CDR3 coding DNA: TGTGCCAGCAGTACCCGTGCCTCAGGGGGCTATCAGCCCCAGCATTTT. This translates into CASSTRASGGYQPQHF.

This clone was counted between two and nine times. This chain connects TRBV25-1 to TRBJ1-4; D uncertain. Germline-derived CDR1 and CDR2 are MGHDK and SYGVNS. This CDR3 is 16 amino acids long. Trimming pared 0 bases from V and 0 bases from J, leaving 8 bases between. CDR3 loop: CASSEYMGATNEKLFF. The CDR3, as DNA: TGTGCCAGCAGTGAATATATGGGAGCAACTAATGAAAAACTGTTTTTT.

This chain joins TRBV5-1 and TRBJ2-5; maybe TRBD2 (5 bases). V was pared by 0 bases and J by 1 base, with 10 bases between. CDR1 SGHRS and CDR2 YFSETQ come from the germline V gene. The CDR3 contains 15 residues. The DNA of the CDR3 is TGCGCCAGCAGCTTGGAGTCTGGGAGCCAAGAGACCCAGTACTTC. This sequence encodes CASSLESGSQETQYF.

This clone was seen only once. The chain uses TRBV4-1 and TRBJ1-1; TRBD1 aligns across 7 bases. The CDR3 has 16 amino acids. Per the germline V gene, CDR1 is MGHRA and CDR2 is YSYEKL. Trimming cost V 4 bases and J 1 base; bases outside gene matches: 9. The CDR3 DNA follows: TGCGCCAGCAGCCCCACAGGGGTAGGATCGAACACTGAAGCTTTCTTT. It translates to CASSPTGVGSNTEAFF.

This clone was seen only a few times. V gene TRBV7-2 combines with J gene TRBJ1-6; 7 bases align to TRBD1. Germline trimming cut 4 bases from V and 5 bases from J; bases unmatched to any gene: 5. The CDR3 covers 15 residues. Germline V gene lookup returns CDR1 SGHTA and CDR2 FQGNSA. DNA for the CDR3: TGTGCCAGCAGCTCTCAACAGGGGAATAATTCACCCCTCCACTTT. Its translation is CASSSQQGNNSPLHF.

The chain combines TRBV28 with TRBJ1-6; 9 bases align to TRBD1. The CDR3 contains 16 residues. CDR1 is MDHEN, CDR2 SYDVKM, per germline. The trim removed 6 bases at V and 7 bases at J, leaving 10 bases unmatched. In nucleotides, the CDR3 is TGTGCCAGCAGCACATGGACAGGGGCGGTAAATTCACCCCTCCACTTT. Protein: CASSTWTGAVNSPLHF.

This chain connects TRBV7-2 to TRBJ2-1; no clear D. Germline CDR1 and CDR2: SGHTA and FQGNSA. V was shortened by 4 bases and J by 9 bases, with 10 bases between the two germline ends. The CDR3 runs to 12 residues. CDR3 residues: CASSSPRGEQFF. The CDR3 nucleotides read TGTGCCAGCAGCTCACCTCGAGGTGAGCAGTTCTTC.

The CDR3 region is CASTPGQLYGYTF. For the CDR3, the DNA is TGTGCCAGCACCCCGGGACAGCTCTATGGCTACACCTTC. The genes are TRBV7-9 and TRBJ1-2, with 7 bases that match TRBD1. The germline gives CDR1 SEHNR, CDR2 FQNEAQ (reference sequence). The CDR3 runs 13 residues. After removal of 7 bases from V and 4 bases from J, the junction contained 6 bases not matched to a gene.

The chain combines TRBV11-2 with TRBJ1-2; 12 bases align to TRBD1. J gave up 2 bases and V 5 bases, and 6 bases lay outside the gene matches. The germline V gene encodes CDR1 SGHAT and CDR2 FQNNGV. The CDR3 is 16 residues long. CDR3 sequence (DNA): TGTGCCAGCAGCCCCCCTGGGACAGGGGGCAACTATGGCTACACCTTC. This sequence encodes CASSPPGTGGNYGYTF.

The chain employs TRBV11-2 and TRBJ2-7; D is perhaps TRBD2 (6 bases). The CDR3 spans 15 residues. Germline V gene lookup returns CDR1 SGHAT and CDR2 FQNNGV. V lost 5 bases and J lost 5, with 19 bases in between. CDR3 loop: CASSHLGAGLDEQYF. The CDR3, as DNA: TGTGCCAGCAGCCACCTCGGGGCGGGGCTCGACGAGCAGTACTTC.

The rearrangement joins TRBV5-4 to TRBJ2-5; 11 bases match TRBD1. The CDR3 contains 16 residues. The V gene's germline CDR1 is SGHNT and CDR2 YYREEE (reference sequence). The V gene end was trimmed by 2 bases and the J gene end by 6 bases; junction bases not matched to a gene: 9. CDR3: CASSFMDRGRRKTQYF. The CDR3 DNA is TGTGCCAGCAGCTTTATGGACAGGGGGCGAAGAAAGACCCAGTACTTC.

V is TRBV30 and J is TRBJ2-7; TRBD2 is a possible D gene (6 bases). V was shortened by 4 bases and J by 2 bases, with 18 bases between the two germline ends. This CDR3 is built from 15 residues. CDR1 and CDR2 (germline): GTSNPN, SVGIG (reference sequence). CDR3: CAWNRPGLPPYEQYF. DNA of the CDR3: TGTGCCTGGAATCGGCCGGGACTCCCGCCCTACGAGCAGTACTTC.

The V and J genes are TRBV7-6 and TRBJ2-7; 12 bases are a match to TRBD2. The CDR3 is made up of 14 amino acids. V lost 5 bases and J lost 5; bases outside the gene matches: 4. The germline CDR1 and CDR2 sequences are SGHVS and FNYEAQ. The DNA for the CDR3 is TGTGCCAGCAGCGAGACTAGCGGGAGCCACGAGCAGTACTTC. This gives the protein CASSETSGSHEQYF.

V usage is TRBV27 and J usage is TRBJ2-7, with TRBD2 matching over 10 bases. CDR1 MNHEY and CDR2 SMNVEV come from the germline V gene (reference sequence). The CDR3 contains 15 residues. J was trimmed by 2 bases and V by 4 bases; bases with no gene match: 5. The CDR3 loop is CASSSWTSGAYEQYF. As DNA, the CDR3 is TGTGCCAGCAGTTCATGGACTAGCGGAGCCTACGAGCAGTACTTC.

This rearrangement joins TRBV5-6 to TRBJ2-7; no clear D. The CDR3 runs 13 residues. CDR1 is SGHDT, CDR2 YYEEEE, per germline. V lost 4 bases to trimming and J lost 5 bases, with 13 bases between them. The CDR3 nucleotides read TGTGCCAGCAGCCTAGTGGGTTTCGACGAGCAGTACTTC. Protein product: CASSLVGFDEQYF. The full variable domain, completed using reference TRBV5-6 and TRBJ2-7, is DAGVTQSPTHLIKTRGQQVTLRCSPKSGHDTVSWYQQALGQGPQFIFQYYEEEERQRGNFPDRFSGHQFPNYSSELNVNALLLGDSALYLCASSLVGFDEQYFGPGTRLTVT.

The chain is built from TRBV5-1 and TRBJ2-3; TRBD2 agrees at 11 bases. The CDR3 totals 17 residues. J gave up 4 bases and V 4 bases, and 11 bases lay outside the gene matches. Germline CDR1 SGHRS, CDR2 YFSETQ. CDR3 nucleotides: TGCGCCAGCAGCACCAAGGTAGCGGGGGGGCCATCAGATACGCAGTATTTT. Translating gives CASSTKVAGGPSDTQYF.

Here the CDR3 reads CASSLLSVTQGQGYGYTF. The CDR3 nucleotides read TGCGCCAGCAGCTTGCTTTCCGTAACCCAGGGACAGGGGTATGGCTACACCTTC. V is TRBV5-1 and J is TRBJ1-2, with TRBD1 matching over 10 bases. CDR1 and CDR2 from the germline V gene are SGHRS and YFSETQ. The J segment lost 5 bases and the V segment lost 1 base, leaving 14 bases of the junction unmatched. The CDR3 loop spans 18 amino acids.

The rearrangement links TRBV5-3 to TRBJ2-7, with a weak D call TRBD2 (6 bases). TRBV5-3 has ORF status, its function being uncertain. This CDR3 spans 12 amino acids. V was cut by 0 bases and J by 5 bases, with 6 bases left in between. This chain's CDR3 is CARSLASDEQYF. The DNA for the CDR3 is TGTGCCAGAAGCTTGGCTAGCGACGAGCAGTACTTC.

The CDR3 here is CASSAAAFSYEQYF. The CDR3 coding sequence is TGTGCCAGCAGCGCAGCGGCTTTCTCCTACGAGCAGTACTTC. The V gene is TRBV9, the J gene TRBJ2-7; D is perhaps TRBD2 (5 bases). The CDR3 is made up of 14 amino acids. V shed 3 bases and J shed 0 bases, with 10 bases lying between them. The germline V gene encodes CDR1 SGDLS and CDR2 YYNGEE.

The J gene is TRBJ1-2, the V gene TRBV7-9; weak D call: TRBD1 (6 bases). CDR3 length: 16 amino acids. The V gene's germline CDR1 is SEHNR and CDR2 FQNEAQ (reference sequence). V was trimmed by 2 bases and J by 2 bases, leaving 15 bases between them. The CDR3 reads CASSLIFGGQNYGYTF. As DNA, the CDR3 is TGTGCCAGCAGCTTAATTTTCGGAGGACAGAACTATGGCTACACCTTC.

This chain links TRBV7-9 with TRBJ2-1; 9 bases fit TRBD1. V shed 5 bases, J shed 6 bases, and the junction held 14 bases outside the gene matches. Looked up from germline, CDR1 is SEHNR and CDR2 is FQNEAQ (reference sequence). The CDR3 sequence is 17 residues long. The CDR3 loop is CASSPVQTGQGFNEQFF. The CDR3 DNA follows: TGTGCCAGCAGCCCCGTCCAAACGGGACAGGGTTTCAATGAGCAGTTCTTC. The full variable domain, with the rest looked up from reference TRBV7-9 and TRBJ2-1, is DTGVSQNPRHKITKRGQNVTFRCDPISEHNRLYWYRQTLGQGPEFLTYFQNEAQLEKSRLLSDRFSAERPKGSFSTLEIQRTEQGDSAMYLCASSPVQTGQGFNEQFFGPGTRLTVL.

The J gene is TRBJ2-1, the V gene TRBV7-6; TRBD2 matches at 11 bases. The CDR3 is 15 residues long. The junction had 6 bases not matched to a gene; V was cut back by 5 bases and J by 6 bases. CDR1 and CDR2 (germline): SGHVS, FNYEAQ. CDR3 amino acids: CASSQLAGVSNEQFF. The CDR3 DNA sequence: TGTGCCAGCAGCCAACTAGCGGGAGTATCCAATGAGCAGTTCTTC.

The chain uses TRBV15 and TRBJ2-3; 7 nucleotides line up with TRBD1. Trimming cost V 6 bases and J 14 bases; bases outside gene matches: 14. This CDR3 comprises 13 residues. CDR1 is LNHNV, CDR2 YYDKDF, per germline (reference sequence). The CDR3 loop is CATSQGQVNSLYF. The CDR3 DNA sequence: TGTGCCACCAGTCAAGGACAGGTCAACTCGTTGTATTTT.

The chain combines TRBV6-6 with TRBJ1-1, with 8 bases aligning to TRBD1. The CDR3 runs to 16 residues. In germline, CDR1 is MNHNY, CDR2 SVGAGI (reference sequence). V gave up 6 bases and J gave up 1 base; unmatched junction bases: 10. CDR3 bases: TGTGCCAGCAGCCCTGGACAGGGTACCGGGAACACTGAAGCTTTCTTT. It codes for CASSPGQGTGNTEAFF.

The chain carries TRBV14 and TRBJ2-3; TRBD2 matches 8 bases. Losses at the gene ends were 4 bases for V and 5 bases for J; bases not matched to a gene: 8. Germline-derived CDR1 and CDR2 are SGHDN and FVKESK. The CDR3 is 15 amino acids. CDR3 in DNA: TGTGCCAGCAGCCGTAGCGGGACTGAGAGAGATACGCAGTATTTT. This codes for CASSRSGTERDTQYF.

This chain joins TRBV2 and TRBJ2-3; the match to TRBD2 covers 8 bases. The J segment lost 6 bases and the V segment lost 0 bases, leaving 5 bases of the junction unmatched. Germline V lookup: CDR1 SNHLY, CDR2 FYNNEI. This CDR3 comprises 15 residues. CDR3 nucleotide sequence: TGTGCCAGCAGTGAAGCGCGAACTAGCGGCGATACGCAGTATTTT. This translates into CASSEARTSGDTQYF.